Following are 12 T cell receptor beta chains from one sample sequenced in a study of Graves' ophthalmopathy and Graves' hyperthyroidism. The sequenced template was RNA, covering the TCR beta CDR3 region. HTBI primers were used in a first-round RT-PCR, which preceded a second-round multiplex PCR. TCRdb processed the multiplex PCR reads anew with MiXCR; each CDR3 protein has one entry. The sample records about 1.1 million distinct CDR3 sequences, about two fifths being singletons. Material: peripheral blood or thyroid tissue (not recorded which). These receptors came from an adult man with Graves' hyperthyroidism.

This clonotype was recorded many times. This sequence joins TRBV7-2 and TRBJ2-7, with D perhaps TRBD2 (7 bases). The V end lost 5 bases, the J end lost 2 bases, and 13 bases lay between the germline ends. The CDR3 has 14 amino acids. Germline V gene data show CDR1 as SGHTA and CDR2 as FQGNSA. CDR3 sequence: CASSPLGGAYEQYF. CDR3 nucleotides: TGTGCCAGCAGCCCCCTAGGGGGGGCCTACGAGCAGTACTTC.

This clonotype showed up many times. The rearrangement uses TRBV5-1 and TRBJ1-2, with D uncertain. Per germline, CDR1 SGHRS and CDR2 YFSETQ. The CDR3 covers 15 residues. V lost 0 bases and J lost 2, with 11 bases in between. The CDR3 protein is CASSLDIIRNYGYTF. DNA of the CDR3: TGCGCCAGCAGCTTGGACATCATCAGGAACTATGGCTACACCTTC. Based on the CDR3 plus reference TRBV5-1 and TRBJ1-2, the full variable domain is KAGVTQTPRYLIKTRGQQVTLSCSPISGHRSVSWYQQTPGQGLQFLFEYFSETQRNKGNFPGRFSGRQFSNSRSEMNVSTLELGDSALYLCASSLDIIRNYGYTFGSGTRLTVV.

The chain employs TRBV20-1 and TRBJ2-6, with D possibly being TRBD1 or TRBD2 (5 bases each). The CDR3 runs to 17 residues. Germline CDR1 is DFQATT and CDR2 is SNEGSKA (reference sequence). V lost 3 bases and J 1 base, leaving 16 bases between the germline ends. The CDR3 DNA is TGCAGTGCTAGCGATCGATCAGGGAGATCTGGGGCCAACGTCCTGACTTTC. Translated, it gives CSASDRSGRSGANVLTF.

This clonotype was counted many times. The chain is built from TRBV7-2 and TRBJ2-7; 9 bases fit TRBD2. This CDR3 is 16 amino acids long. In germline, CDR1 is SGHTA, CDR2 FQGNSA. Trimming cost V 1 base and J 6 bases; bases outside gene matches: 10. The CDR3 reads CASSLGQLAGFGEQYF. The DNA for the CDR3 is TGTGCCAGCAGCTTAGGCCAGCTAGCGGGGTTTGGCGAGCAGTACTTC.

Comment on this clonotype: This sequence may be a read error, since a much larger clone differs from it by one base. The V call is TRBV19, the J call TRBJ1-6, with a possible D match to TRBD1 (6 bases). CDR1 and CDR2 (germline): LNHDA, SQIVND (reference sequence). The CDR3 consists of 16 residues. The DNA for the CDR3 is TGTGCCAGCACTGTTACTGGACAGCGACTTTATTCACCCCCCCACTTT. Encoded protein: CASTVTGQRLYSPPHF.

This clonotype was counted many times. The chain carries TRBV10-3 and TRBJ2-7, with D perhaps TRBD1 (6 bases). V was shortened by 4 bases and J by 0 bases, with 13 bases between the two germline ends. The CDR3 is 15 amino acids. Germline CDR1 is ENHRY and CDR2 is SYGVKD. CDR3 bases: TGTGCCATCAGTGGCCGGACAGCCGCCTCCTACGAGCAGTACTTC. This codes for CAISGRTAASYEQYF.

About this clonotype itself: A much larger clone is a single base away; this may be a read error. This sequence joins TRBV7-2 and TRBJ2-5, with D possibly called TRBD1 or TRBD2 (5 bases each). In germline, CDR1 is SGHTA, CDR2 FQGNSA. The CDR3 runs to 16 residues. CDR3: CAGSSTLGRRQETQYF. DNA for the CDR3: TGTGCCGGCAGCTCTACCCTGGGACGGCGCCAAGAGACCCAGTACTTC.

CDR3 sequence (DNA): TGTGCCACCAGCGTCGGACAGCCCACAGATACGCAGTATTTT. Its protein is CATSVGQPTDTQYF. This chain uses TRBV15 with TRBJ2-3; D possibly corresponds to TRBD1 (6 bases). From germline, CDR1 is LNHNV and CDR2 YYDKDF (reference sequence). The length of the CDR3 is 14 residues. Trimming shortened V by 5 bases and J by 2 bases, and 11 bases separated the two germline ends.

This clonotype was observed many times. The V and J genes are TRBV19 and TRBJ1-1; a weak D match, TRBD1 (5 bases). The CDR3 totals 14 residues. Germline V gene sequence: CDR1 LNHDA, CDR2 SQIVND (reference sequence). V dropped 4 bases and J dropped 4 bases, with 13 bases sitting between them. The DNA for the CDR3 is TGTGCCAGTAGTACCCCGGGGGGTCTCACTGAAGCTTTCTTT. Translated: CASSTPGGLTEAFF.

This clonotype has a handful of counts. V and J are TRBV6-6 and TRBJ2-5; TRBD2 aligns across 7 bases. CDR1 and CDR2 (germline): MNHNY, SVGAGI (reference sequence). The CDR3 totals 15 residues. With 4 bases clipped from V and 0 bases from J, the junction kept 5 bases outside the gene matches. Here the CDR3 reads CASSSTGGHQETQYF. As DNA, the CDR3 is TGTGCCAGCAGTTCGACGGGAGGTCACCAAGAGACCCAGTACTTC.

Turning to this clonotype: This is likely a read error, given that the CDR3 carries no conserved phenylalanine or tryptophan at its end. The DNA is left out, because the CDR3 cannot be placed on it with certainty; the CDR3 is given as TCRdb lists it. The V and J genes are TRBV9 and TRBJ2-2; TRBD1, as called in the table, went unchecked against the DNA. Ends included, the CDR3 has 18 residues. Per germline, CDR1 SGDLS and CDR2 YYNGEE. The CDR3 here is CASSVATSTGGEHRGAVV.

The chain joins TRBV12-3 or TRBV12-4 to TRBJ1-1, with D tentatively TRBD1 (6 bases). Trimming removed 6 bases at V and 7 bases at J, with 21 bases between. The CDR3 contains 15 residues. As DNA, the CDR3 is TGTGCCAGCAGCCCGCCCCGGGCAGGGGCATATGAAGCTTTCTTT. It encodes CASSPPRAGAYEAFF.